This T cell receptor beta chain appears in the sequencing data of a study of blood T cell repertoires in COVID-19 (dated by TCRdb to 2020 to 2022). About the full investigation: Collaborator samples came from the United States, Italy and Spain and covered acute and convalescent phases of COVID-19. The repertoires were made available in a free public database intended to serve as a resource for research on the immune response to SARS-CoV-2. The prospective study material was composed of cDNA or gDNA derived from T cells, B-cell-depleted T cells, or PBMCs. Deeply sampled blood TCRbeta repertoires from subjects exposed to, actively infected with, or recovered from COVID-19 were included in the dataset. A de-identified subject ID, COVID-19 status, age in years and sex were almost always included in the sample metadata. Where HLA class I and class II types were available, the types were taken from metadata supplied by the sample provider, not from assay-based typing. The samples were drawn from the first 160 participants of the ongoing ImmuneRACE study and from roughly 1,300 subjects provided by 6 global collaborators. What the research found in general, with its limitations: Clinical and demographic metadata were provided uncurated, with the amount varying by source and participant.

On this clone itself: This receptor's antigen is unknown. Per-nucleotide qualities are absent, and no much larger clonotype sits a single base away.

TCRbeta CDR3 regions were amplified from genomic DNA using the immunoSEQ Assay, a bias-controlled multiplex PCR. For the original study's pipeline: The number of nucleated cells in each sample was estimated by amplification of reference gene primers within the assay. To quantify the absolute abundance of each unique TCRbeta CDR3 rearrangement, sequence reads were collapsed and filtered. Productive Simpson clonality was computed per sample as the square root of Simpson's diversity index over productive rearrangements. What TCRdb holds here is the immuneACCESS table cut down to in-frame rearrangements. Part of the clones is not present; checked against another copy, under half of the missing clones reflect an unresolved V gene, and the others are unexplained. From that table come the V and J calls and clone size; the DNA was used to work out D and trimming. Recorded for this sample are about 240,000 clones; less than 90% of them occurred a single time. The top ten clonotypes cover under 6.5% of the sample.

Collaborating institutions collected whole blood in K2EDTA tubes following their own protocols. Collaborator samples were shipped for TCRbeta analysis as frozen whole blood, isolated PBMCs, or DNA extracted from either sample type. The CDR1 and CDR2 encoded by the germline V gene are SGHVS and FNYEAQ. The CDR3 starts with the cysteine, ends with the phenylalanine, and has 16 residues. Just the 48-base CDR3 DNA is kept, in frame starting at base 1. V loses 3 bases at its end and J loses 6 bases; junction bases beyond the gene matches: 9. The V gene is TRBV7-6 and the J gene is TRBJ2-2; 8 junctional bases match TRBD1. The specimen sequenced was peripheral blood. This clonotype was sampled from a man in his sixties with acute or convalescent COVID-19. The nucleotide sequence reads TGTGCCAGCAGCTTTGGACAGGGCTGGGACGCCGGGGAGCTGTTTTTT. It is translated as CASSFGQGWDAGELFF. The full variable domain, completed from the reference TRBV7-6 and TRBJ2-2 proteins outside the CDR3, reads GAGVSQSPRYKVTKRGQDVALRCDPISGHVSLYWYRQALGQGPEFLTYFNYEAQQDKSGLPNDRFSAERPEGSISTLTIQRTEQRDSAMYRCASSFGQGWDAGELFFGEGSRLTVL.